These T cell receptor beta chains were read from a single sample in a study of breast tumors, draining lymph nodes, adjacent tissues. One entry per CDR3 protein results from TCRdb running MiXCR on the multiplex PCR reads. The table lists about 24,000 distinct CDR3 sequences, 68% of them singletons. Sample: tumor-adjacent breast tissue. The receptors were gathered from a female donor with breast cancer. Some clones in this sample may be carry-over from other donors' samples. CDR3s include the opening cysteine and the closing phenylalanine or tryptophan. The D gene is left open where the match is weak. Some rows mark clone size as missing; the rest say once, few, many or name a class of expanded clone.

>13|.|TRBV3-1|TRBJ1-6|.
TGTGCCAGCAGCCAAGTAATCAGTTCACCCCTCCACTTT
CASSQVISSPLHF
>16|.|TRBV7-3|TRBJ2-3|TRBD2
TGTGCCAGCAGCTTCGCTCTAGCGGGAAGCACAGATACGCAGTATTTT
CASSFALAGSTDTQYF
>14|many|TRBV7-2|TRBJ2-2|.
TGTGCCAGCAGCTTAGCGCCGGGTTCCGGGGAGCTGTTTTTT
CASSLAPGSGELFF
>14|.|TRBV18|TRBJ2-4|.
TGTGCCAGCTCACCAGGGGCAGGGACAACGCGGTTGTACTTC
CASSPGAGTTRLYF
>17|.|TRBV7-9|TRBJ1-4|.
TGTGCCAGCAGCTCAACCGTATCAGGGATAACTAATGAAAAACTGTTTTTT
CASSSTVSGITNEKLFF
>14|.|TRBV7-9|TRBJ2-1|.
TGTGCCAGCAGCTTAGAACGGCCCAATGAAGTTAAGTTCTTC
CASSLERPNEVKFF
>15|.|TRBV7-9|TRBJ2-1|TRBD2
TGTGCCAGCGACCCCGGTTTTAGCGGGAGCCATGAGCAGTTCTTC
CASDPGFSGSHEQFF
>12|.|TRBV12-3/TRBV12-4|TRBJ1-6|.
TGTGCCTGCAGTTTTAGGAATTCACCCCTCCACTTT
CACSFRNSPLHF
>14|.|TRBV7-2|TRBJ2-5|TRBD2
TGTGCCAGCAGCCCCGGACTAGCGATAAAGACCCAGTACTTC
CASSPGLAIKTQYF
>17|.|TRBV3-1|TRBJ1-1|.
TGTGCCAGCAGCCAAGATCGAACAGCAGGGTCCAACACTGAAGCTTTCTTT
CASSQDRTAGSNTEAFF
>18|few|TRBV7-3|TRBJ1-1|TRBD1
TGTGCCAGCAGCTTATTACCGACAGGGGTGGGCATGAACACTGAAGCTTTCTTT
CASSLLPTGVGMNTEAFF
>14|.|TRBV7-6|TRBJ2-7|TRBD2
TGTGCCAGCAGCCGAGGGACTAGCGACTACGAGCAGTACTTC
CASSRGTSDYEQYF
>15|few|TRBV3-1|TRBJ2-1|.
TGTGCCAGCAGCCAATCGTTAGTAAACAATGTTCGACAGTTCTTC
CASSQSLVNNVRQFF
>14|.|TRBV20-1|TRBJ2-5|.
TGCAGTGCTATCTCGAGGAGGGGGCGGGAGACCCAGTACTTC
CSAISRRGRETQYF